This TCR beta chain was recorded in a study of blood T cell repertoires in COVID-19. For the study at large: Specimens from acute and convalescent COVID-19 originated in the United States, Italy and Spain. PBMCs, B-cell-depleted T cells, or T cells provided the cDNA or gDNA that made up the material.

The CDR3 is 15 amino acids. V dropped 6 bases and J dropped 2; count of bases not matched to a gene: 8. CDR1 SNHLY and CDR2 FYNNEI come from the germline V gene. Original data processing: Amplification from reference gene primers served as the basis for estimated nucleated cell counts. The repertoire was sequenced with immunoSEQ multiplex PCR; TCRdb's copy has only in-frame clones and lacks some. V and J calls and clone size are as listed in that table; D and trimming were resolved from the DNA. The sample records more than 200,000 clones, 85% to 90% being singletons. The TCR was taken from a man aged 80 or over with acute or convalescent COVID-19. Sequenced input: peripheral blood. The V and J genes are TRBV2 and TRBJ2-7, with 9 bases matching TRBD1. The CDR3 region has the DNA TGTGCCAGCAGCAAGGGACAGGGAATACCCTACGAGCAGTACTTC. Its translation is CASSKGQGIPYEQYF.